This T cell receptor beta chain came from a study of T cells in localized non-small cell lung cancer. This clone was seen a single time. The antigen is unknown. This CDR3 is 11 amino acids long. The germline V and J ends were trimmed by 10 bases and 0 bases, with 5 bases remaining between them. Germline V gene lookup returns CDR1 WSHSY and CDR2 SAAADI. Only in-frame clones appear in the TCRdb table, and some are missing; sequencing was by immunoSEQ multiplex PCR. The repertoire holds about 45,000 clones, 81% seen once, with roughly 18% in the top ten. Findings of the study overall: Paired adjacent lung recovered a median approximately 57 of the top 100 tumor clones. Highest T cell clonality was seen in uninvolved adjacent lung, surpassing that measured in tumor. Heterogeneity cannot be ruled out, as sequencing used one tumor region only.

The genes are TRBV10-2 and TRBJ2-3; D call uncertain. Here the sequenced sample was peripheral blood mononuclear cells, taken before any cancer treatment. The source of this sequence is a man aged 40 to 70 with stage III lung adenocarcinoma. CDR3 loop: CATTSTDTQYF. CDR3 DNA: TGCGCCACCACTAGCACAGATACGCAGTATTTT.